This T cell receptor (beta chain) was obtained from a study of blood T cells in healthy people across ages. The donors, aged about 6 to 90, were healthy Caucasians from Russia. Germline values: CDR1 MNHNY, CDR2 SVGAGI (reference sequence). The CDR3 runs 15 residues. V lost 2 bases and J lost 0, with 10 bases in between. A second PCR of roughly 7 to 11 cycles used a sample-barcoded 5' primer and a J-beta primer mix. From the 5' RACE reads, TCRdb called clonotypes with MiXCR, one entry per CDR3 protein. Of 1 million or so distinct CDR3 sequences in the sample, over 35% were seen once. Study results and caveats: Per million T cells, the diversity of TCR beta decreased roughly linearly as age advanced. Estimates drawn from one million T cells were deemed to understate diversity.

In regard to this clonotype: The antigen remains undetermined.

This sequence joins TRBV6-6 and TRBJ1-1, with D uncertain. Specimen: blood. The receptor comes from a woman in her sixties or seventies in good health. CDR3 nucleotides: TGTGCCAGCAGTTACCACCAGAGGGTGAACACTGAAGCTTTCTTT. Translating gives CASSYHQRVNTEAFF.